The 27 T cell receptor beta chains in this list originate from one sample, sequenced in a study of shared clonotypes between healthy human individuals. The assay was immunoSEQ multiplex PCR, and TCRdb's table has in-frame clones only and misses some. The sample records around 510,000 clones, about 96% being singletons. Sequencing was done on a sample of naive CD4+ T cells sorted from blood. This sample's subset: CD45RA+ positively selected. The receptors originated from a woman aged 25 to 39 in good health.

This clone has just one count. The chain couples TRBV5-6 to TRBJ2-1; no reliable D call. V was pared by 4 bases and J by 9 bases, with 8 bases between. The CDR3 is 11 amino acids. CDR1 and CDR2 (germline): SGHDT, YYEEEE. This CDR3 reads CASSVLSEQFF. The DNA of the CDR3 is TGTGCCAGCAGCGTATTAAGTGAGCAGTTCTTC.

The V gene is TRBV19, the J gene TRBJ2-3; D not certain. The germline V gene has CDR1 LNHDA and CDR2 SQIVND (reference sequence). The ends were cut back, 1 base at V and 0 bases at J, with 8 bases in the middle. The CDR3 length is 15 residues. CDR3 DNA: TGTGCCAGTAGTATAGGACCAATCAGCACAGATACGCAGTATTTT. Encoded protein: CASSIGPISTDTQYF.

The chain is built from TRBV7-9 and TRBJ1-4, with D perhaps matching TRBD1 (6 bases). V shed 2 bases and J shed 2 bases, with 15 bases lying between them. Germline V CDR1 and CDR2: SEHNR, FQNEAQ (reference sequence). This CDR3 has 17 residues. This CDR3 reads CASSLIQGWATNEKLFF. DNA for the CDR3: TGTGCCAGCAGCTTAATCCAGGGGTGGGCGACTAATGAAAAACTGTTTTTT.

Notes on this clone: Its ends do not fully match the called genes, so a read error is possible. This rearrangement joins TRBV10-3 to TRBJ1-1; D ambiguous. Germline V gives CDR1 ENHRY, CDR2 SYGVKD. The CDR3 runs to 13 residues. The DNA of the CDR3 is TGTGCCATCAGTCAGTCCTTGAACACTGAAGCTTTCTTT. Its translation: CAISQSLNTEAFF.

The count of this clone is one. V gene TRBV21-1 combines with J gene TRBJ2-5; TRBD1, the table's D call, lacks a check against the DNA. The tail of the sequence fits TRBJ2-7 better, so the J call may be wrong. TRBV21-1 is listed as a pseudogene. This CDR3 is 18 amino acids long. CDR3 residues: CASSKGLPPGTDQYEQYF. The DNA for the CDR3 is TGTGCCAGCAGCAAAGGACTTCCCCCCGGGACAGACCAATACGAGCAGTACTTC.

V gene TRBV4-1 combines with J gene TRBJ1-3, with 8 bases that match TRBD1. Germline V CDR1 and CDR2: MGHRA, YSYEKL. This CDR3 has 16 amino acids. J lost 5 bases, V lost 1 base, and 7 bases had no gene match. The CDR3 DNA reads as TGCGCCAGCAGCCAAGTGACCAGGGGGCATCGAAACACCATATATTTT. Amino acids: CASSQVTRGHRNTIYF.

The CDR3 spells CASSYSGLNTDTQYF. CDR3 nucleotides: TGTGCCAGCAGTTACTCGGGACTCAACACAGATACGCAGTATTTT. The chain combines TRBV6-6 with TRBJ2-3, with a possible D match to TRBD2 (6 bases). Germline CDR1 reads MNHNY; CDR2 reads SVGAGI (reference sequence). The CDR3 contains 15 residues. The germline V and J ends were trimmed by 0 bases and 2 bases, with 9 bases remaining between them.

The V gene is TRBV5-6, the J gene TRBJ2-6, with D uncertain. The V gene's germline CDR1 is SGHDT and CDR2 YYEEEE. CDR3 size: 16 residues. V dropped 1 base and J dropped 3 bases, with 11 bases sitting between them. The CDR3 here is CASSLYSADGANVLTF. The CDR3 coding sequence is TGTGCCAGCAGCTTGTATTCAGCTGATGGGGCCAACGTCCTGACTTTC.

V is TRBV5-1 and J is TRBJ2-7; 11 positions match TRBD2. The CDR3 has 16 amino acids. After removal of 2 bases from V and 4 bases from J, the junction contained 8 bases not matched to a gene. Germline-derived CDR1 and CDR2 are SGHRS and YFSETQ. Here the CDR3 reads CASSFSGTSGMYEQYF. DNA of the CDR3: TGCGCCAGCAGCTTTTCCGGGACTAGCGGAATGTACGAGCAGTACTTC. Combining the CDR3 with reference TRBV5-1 and TRBJ2-7 gives the whole variable domain KAGVTQTPRYLIKTRGQQVTLSCSPISGHRSVSWYQQTPGQGLQFLFEYFSETQRNKGNFPGRFSGRQFSNSRSEMNVSTLELGDSALYLCASSFSGTSGMYEQYFGPGTRLTVT.

The V call is TRBV28, the J call TRBJ2-7; TRBD2 agrees at 8 bases. Trimming at V came to 5 bases and at J to 4 bases, leaving 7 bases not matched to a gene. Germline lookup yields CDR1 MDHEN and CDR2 SYDVKM. The CDR3 is 14 residues long. The CDR3 reads CASSPGASGYEQYF. The CDR3 DNA reads as TGTGCCAGCAGTCCCGGGGCTAGCGGGTACGAGCAGTACTTC.

This clone was found once. The chain joins TRBV4-1 to TRBJ2-1; a possible D gene is TRBD1 (5 bases). Germline assignment: CDR1 MGHRA and CDR2 YSYEKL. Trimming cost V 0 bases and J 2 bases, with 11 bases left between them. The CDR3 sequence is 16 residues long. The CDR3 coding sequence is TGCGCCAGCAGCCAAGAGTCAGGGAACCCCTACAATGAGCAGTTCTTC. Protein sequence: CASSQESGNPYNEQFF.

This clone was detected a few times. This chain joins TRBV18 and TRBJ2-7; D gene ambiguous. The CDR3 extends over 14 amino acids. The V end was cut by 3 bases, the J end by 0 bases, with 9 bases between. The V gene's germline CDR1 is KGHSH and CDR2 LQKENI. The CDR3 protein is CASSPAGLSYEQYF. In nucleotides, the CDR3 is TGTGCCAGCTCACCCGCAGGCCTCTCCTACGAGCAGTACTTC.

This sequence joins TRBV19 and TRBJ2-2, with no clear D. Germline lookup yields CDR1 LNHDA and CDR2 SQIVND (reference sequence). V was cut by 5 bases and J by 7 bases, with 8 bases left in between. The CDR3 runs to 12 residues. CDR3 nucleotide sequence: TGTGCCAGTAGTTGGGGAAACGGGGAGCTGTTTTTT. This translates into CASSWGNGELFF.

As concerns this clone: The same CDR3 is also encoded by other DNA sequences in this sample. CDR3: CASSLTSGQETQYF. CDR3 nucleotide sequence: TGTGCCAGCAGCTTAACGAGCGGCCAAGAGACCCAGTACTTC. This rearrangement joins TRBV7-9 to TRBJ2-5, with D perhaps matching TRBD2 (5 bases). Germline V gives CDR1 SEHNR, CDR2 FQNEAQ (reference sequence). V lost 2 bases to trimming and J lost 1 base, with 8 bases between them. CDR3 length: 14 amino acids. Full variable domain (rest looked up from reference TRBV7-9 and TRBJ2-5): DTGVSQNPRHKITKRGQNVTFRCDPISEHNRLYWYRQTLGQGPEFLTYFQNEAQLEKSRLLSDRFSAERPKGSFSTLEIQRTEQGDSAMYLCASSLTSGQETQYFGPGTRLLVL.

Worth noting for this clone: The same CDR3 can be traced to other DNA sequences in this sample. The genes are TRBV18 and TRBJ1-3, with 9 bases that match TRBD1. From germline, CDR1 is KGHSH and CDR2 LQKENI. Trimming took 6 bases from V and 1 from J; bases not matched to a gene: 7. The CDR3 spans 16 residues. The CDR3 region has the DNA TGTGCCAGCTCCCCGTCCGGGACAGGGTCTGGAAACACCATATATTTT. This gives the protein CASSPSGTGSGNTIYF.

V gene TRBV6-1 combines with J gene TRBJ2-7, with TRBD1 matching over 7 bases. CDR3 size: 14 residues. CDR1 is MNHNS and CDR2 is SASEGT in the germline V gene. V was pared by 4 bases and J by 2 bases, with 5 bases of the junction left unmatched. CDR3 sequence (DNA): TGTGCCAGCAGTGTCCGACAGGGCCCCTACGAGCAGTACTTC. Translation gives CASSVRQGPYEQYF.

V gene TRBV6-5 combines with J gene TRBJ2-7; 8 nucleotides line up with TRBD1. Unmatched junction bases numbered 7, after V lost 6 bases and J lost 0 bases. CDR1 is MNHEY and CDR2 is SVGAGI in the germline V gene. The CDR3 runs to 15 residues. The CDR3 coding sequence is TGTGCCAGCAGACCGAACAGGGGGAGCTCCTACGAGCAGTACTTC. It specifies CASRPNRGSSYEQYF.

This chain joins TRBV28 and TRBJ2-7; TRBD2 is a possible D gene (7 bases). Germline CDR1 reads MDHEN; CDR2 reads SYDVKM. This CDR3 is built from 16 residues. V lost 3 bases and J lost 3, with 18 bases in between. In DNA, the CDR3 is TGTGCCAGCAGTTTGGGGGGGCAGGGCTTTAACTACGAGCAGTACTTC. Its translation is CASSLGGQGFNYEQYF.

This chain uses TRBV11-1 with TRBJ2-2, with D possibly matching TRBD1 (5 bases). Germline V gives CDR1 SGHAT, CDR2 FQDESV (reference sequence). Trimming removed 6 bases from V and 1 base from J, with 12 bases in between. The CDR3 length is 15 residues. The CDR3 bases are TGTGCCAGCAGTCTCAGGGCCGTGAACACCGGGGAGCTGTTTTTT. This translates into CASSLRAVNTGELFF.

This sequence joins TRBV19 and TRBJ1-1; the D is unclear. V lost 4 bases to trimming and J lost 3 bases, with 9 bases between them. CDR3 size: 13 residues. Germline CDR1 LNHDA, CDR2 SQIVND (reference sequence). CDR3 region: CASSNLNYTEAFF. The CDR3 nucleotides read TGTGCCAGTAGTAATCTGAATTACACTGAAGCTTTCTTT.

The chain recombines TRBV28 with TRBJ2-7; 7 bases match TRBD1. The CDR3 extends over 16 amino acids. After removal of 6 bases from V and 2 bases from J, the junction contained 13 bases not matched to a gene. CDR1 is MDHEN, CDR2 SYDVKM, per germline. CDR3 region: CASSIIGRDRTYEQYF. The CDR3 DNA follows: TGTGCCAGCAGCATCATTGGCCGGGACAGAACCTACGAGCAGTACTTC. Using reference TRBV28 and TRBJ2-7 for the parts outside the CDR3, the full variable domain is DVKVTQSSRYLVKRTGEKVFLECVQDMDHENMFWYRQDPGLGLRLIYFSYDVKMKEKGDIPEGYSVSREKKERFSLILESASTNQTSMYLCASSIIGRDRTYEQYFGPGTRLTVT.

V and J are TRBV2 and TRBJ1-2; D possibly corresponds to TRBD1 (5 bases). CDR1 and CDR2 (germline): SNHLY, FYNNEI. This CDR3 region has 15 residues. V was trimmed by 7 bases and J by 5 bases, leaving 20 bases between them. The CDR3 sequence is CASKILGTSVYGYTF. CDR3 in DNA: TGTGCCAGCAAAATTCTCGGGACCTCAGTTTATGGCTACACCTTC.

V usage is TRBV27 and J usage is TRBJ2-1, with 8 nucleotides matching TRBD2. V lost 5 bases and J lost 7; bases outside the gene matches: 22. Germline V gene data show CDR1 as MNHEY and CDR2 as SMNVEV (reference sequence). The CDR3 is 19 residues long. CDR3 nucleotides: TGTGCCAGCAGTGCCCCTCCCGGGGACTCATCGGGAGGGTGGAATGAGCAGTTCTTC. Its protein product is CASSAPPGDSSGGWNEQFF.

CDR3 sequence: CASSITSGWGDTQYF. The CDR3 DNA sequence: TGTGCCAGCAGTATCACTAGCGGGTGGGGAGATACGCAGTATTTT. V is TRBV28 and J is TRBJ2-3; TRBD2 agrees at 9 bases. The J segment lost 5 bases and the V segment lost 5 bases, leaving 8 bases of the junction unmatched. Germline loops: CDR1 MDHEN, CDR2 SYDVKM. The CDR3 consists of 15 residues.

V gene TRBV19 combines with J gene TRBJ2-2; tentative D call: TRBD1 (6 bases). The CDR3 is 14 amino acids. Germline V gene data show CDR1 as LNHDA and CDR2 as SQIVND (reference sequence). Trimming cost V 7 bases and J 1 base, with 10 bases left between them. The DNA for the CDR3 is TGTGCCAGTAAAAGGGACATGAACACCGGGGAGCTGTTTTTT. Translation: CASKRDMNTGELFF.

The V call is TRBV28, the J call TRBJ1-1, with D hard to call. From germline, CDR1 is MDHEN and CDR2 SYDVKM. V was pared by 7 bases and J by 5 bases, with 8 bases between. This CDR3 has 11 amino acids. CDR3 region: CASIGLTEAFF. CDR3 DNA: TGTGCCAGCATCGGACTAACTGAAGCTTTCTTT.

J is TRBJ2-1 and V is TRBV30; perhaps TRBD2 as D (6 bases). Germline loops: CDR1 GTSNPN, CDR2 SVGIG (reference sequence). Between the trimmed V and J ends, which lost 8 bases and 4 bases, there was a span of 18 bases. This CDR3 has 14 residues. For the CDR3, the DNA is TGTGCCGGTTATTGGGCGGGATGGTACAATGAGCAGTTCTTC. It yields the protein CAGYWAGWYNEQFF.